These T cell receptor beta chains were read from a single sample in a study of blood T cell repertoires in COVID-19. Generated by immunoSEQ multiplex PCR, the TCRdb table keeps only in-frame clones and is missing some. The repertoire consists of around 150,000 clones, with about four fifths occurring once and the leading ten covering 9.5% to 12%. Source material: peripheral blood. These receptors all stem from a man in his sixties with active or convalescent COVID-19. Both conserved end residues are part of each CDR3. D genes are given only for firm matches. The size of a clone is reported for some rows only, either as once, few or many, or as a class for expanded clones.

size: .; J: TRBJ2-1; D: TRBD2; V: TRBV18; CDR3: CASSPPVSGSSYNEQFF; DNA: TGTGCCAGCTCACCACCGGTCAGCGGGAGTTCCTACAATGAGCAGTTCTTC
size: .; J: TRBJ2-7; D: .; V: TRBV19; CDR3: CASAPLAQSSYEQYF; DNA: TGTGCCAGCGCCCCCCTAGCGCAGAGCTCCTACGAGCAGTACTTC
size: .; J: TRBJ2-1; D: .; V: TRBV19; CDR3: CASSMGAIEQFF; DNA: TGTGCCAGTAGTATGGGGGCGATTGAGCAGTTCTTC
size: once; J: TRBJ1-2; D: .; V: TRBV11-1; CDR3: CASSLAGGDYGYTF; DNA: TGTGCCAGCAGCTTAGCTGGGGGCGACTATGGCTACACCTTC
size: .; J: TRBJ1-6; D: TRBD1; V: TRBV3-1/TRBV3-2; CDR3: CASSHRGRNSPLHF; DNA: TGTGCCAGCAGCCACAGGGGGCGAAATTCACCCCTCCACTTT
size: .; J: TRBJ1-1; D: .; V: TRBV29-1; CDR3: CSVGNVVRNTEAFF; DNA: TGCAGCGTTGGAAACGTCGTGAGGAACACTGAAGCTTTCTTT
size: once; J: TRBJ1-1; D: .; V: TRBV6-5; CDR3: CASNLGGGLYTEAFF; DNA: TGTGCCAGCAATTTGGGCGGGGGATTGTACACTGAAGCTTTCTTT
size: .; J: TRBJ2-3; D: TRBD2; V: TRBV12-3/TRBV12-4; CDR3: CASLAGVEDTQYF; DNA: TGTGCCAGCCTTGCGGGAGTGGAAGATACGCAGTATTTT
size: .; J: TRBJ2-7; D: .; V: TRBV28; CDR3: CASSSGDSYEQYF; DNA: TGTGCCAGCAGCTCAGGGGACTCCTACGAGCAGTACTTC
size: .; J: TRBJ2-3; D: TRBD2; V: TRBV6-5; CDR3: CASSSVAGGTDTQYF; DNA: TGTGCCAGCAGTTCTGTAGCGGGAGGCACAGATACGCAGTATTTT
size: .; J: TRBJ1-2; D: TRBD1; V: TRBV12-3/TRBV12-4; CDR3: CASSLGTGYGYTF; DNA: TGTGCCAGCAGTTTGGGGACAGGCTATGGCTACACCTTC
size: .; J: TRBJ2-7; D: .; V: TRBV6-6; CDR3: CASSHGGGVRYEQYF; DNA: TGTGCCAGCAGCCACGGGGGTGGGGTACGGTACGAGCAGTACTTC
size: .; J: TRBJ1-1; D: .; V: TRBV4-1; CDR3: CASSTQGNTEAFF; DNA: TGCGCCAGCAGCACACAGGGGAACACTGAAGCTTTCTTT
size: .; J: TRBJ2-1; D: TRBD2; V: TRBV5-4; CDR3: CASATQGAGEENEQFF; DNA: TGTGCCAGCGCCACCCAAGGGGCGGGAGAGGAGAATGAGCAGTTCTTC
size: .; J: TRBJ2-7; D: TRBD2; V: TRBV28; CDR3: CASSPGLAGGPPEQYF; DNA: TGTGCCAGCAGCCCCGGACTAGCGGGAGGGCCCCCCGAGCAGTACTTC
size: .; J: TRBJ2-3; D: TRBD2; V: TRBV4-1; CDR3: CASSQREGGTSTDTQYF; DNA: TGCGCCAGCAGCCAAAGGGAGGGTGGTACTAGCACAGATACGCAGTATTTT
size: .; J: TRBJ1-3; D: .; V: TRBV7-9; CDR3: CASRTQGSGNTIYF; DNA: TGTGCCAGCAGGACACAGGGCTCTGGAAACACCATATATTTT
size: .; J: TRBJ1-5; D: TRBD1; V: TRBV6-1; CDR3: CASSELWTGGYSNQPQHF; DNA: TGTGCCAGCAGTGAATTGTGGACAGGGGGCTATAGCAATCAGCCCCAGCATTTT
size: once; J: TRBJ2-7; D: .; V: TRBV5-1; CDR3: CASSLGSGPIYEQYF; DNA: TGCGCCAGCAGCTTGGGATCTGGGCCAATCTACGAGCAGTACTTC
size: few; J: TRBJ1-4; D: TRBD1; V: TRBV7-9; CDR3: CASSPTGTGSSWEKLFF; DNA: TGTGCCAGCAGCCCAACCGGGACAGGATCTTCGTGGGAAAAACTGTTTTTT
size: few; J: TRBJ1-5; D: .; V: TRBV10-3; CDR3: CAIGGANSNQPQHF; DNA: TGTGCCATAGGTGGGGCGAACAGCAATCAGCCCCAGCATTTT
size: .; J: TRBJ2-7; D: .; V: TRBV7-9; CDR3: CASSLGAGPYEQYF; DNA: TGTGCCAGCAGCTTAGGGGCGGGCCCCTACGAGCAGTACTTC
size: .; J: TRBJ2-3; D: TRBD2; V: TRBV14; CDR3: CASSQPLGLAGGTDTQYF; DNA: TGTGCCAGCAGCCAACCCCTCGGGCTAGCGGGAGGCACAGATACGCAGTATTTT
size: few; J: TRBJ2-1; D: TRBD2; V: TRBV2; CDR3: CASSDPTSGRRLNEQFF; DNA: TGTGCCAGCAGTGACCCGACTAGCGGGAGGCGACTCAATGAGCAGTTCTTC
size: .; J: TRBJ2-7; D: .; V: TRBV28; CDR3: CASSFQGRPSFEQYF; DNA: TGTGCCAGCAGTTTTCAGGGGCGCCCATCCTTCGAGCAGTACTTC
size: many; J: TRBJ2-7; D: TRBD1; V: TRBV18; CDR3: CASSPGQGGMYEQYF; DNA: TGTGCCAGCTCACCAGGACAGGGCGGTATGTACGAGCAGTACTTC
size: .; J: TRBJ2-3; D: .; V: TRBV10-3; CDR3: CAISSRDTDTQYF; DNA: TGTGCCATCTCCTCCAGGGACACAGATACGCAGTATTTT